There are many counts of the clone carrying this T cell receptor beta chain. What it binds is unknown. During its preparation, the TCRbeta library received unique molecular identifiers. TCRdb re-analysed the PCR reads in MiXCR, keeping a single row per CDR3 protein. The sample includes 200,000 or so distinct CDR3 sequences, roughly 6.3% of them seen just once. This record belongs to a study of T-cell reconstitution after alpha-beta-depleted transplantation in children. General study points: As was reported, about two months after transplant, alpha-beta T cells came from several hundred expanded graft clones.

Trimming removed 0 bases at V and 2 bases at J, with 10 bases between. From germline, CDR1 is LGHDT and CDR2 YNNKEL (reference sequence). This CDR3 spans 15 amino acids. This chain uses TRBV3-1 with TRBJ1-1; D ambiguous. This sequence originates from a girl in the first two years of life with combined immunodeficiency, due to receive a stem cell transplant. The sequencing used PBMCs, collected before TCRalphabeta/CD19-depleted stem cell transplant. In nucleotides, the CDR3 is TGTGCCAGCAGCCAAGATAATTTACTAAACACTGAAGCTTTCTTT. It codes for CASSQDNLLNTEAFF.